A selection of T cell receptor beta chains follows, all from one sample in a study of control samples from healthy donors and cancer patients. Repertoires were generated with immunoSEQ multiplex PCR, while TCRdb's copy carries only in-frame clones and drops some. The repertoire includes 90,000 to 130,000 clones, 82% of them detected once, and around 6.2% sits in the top ten. Material: blood. The receptors here all came from a man aged 18 to 29 in good health. Each CDR3 is given with its conserved first and last residue. A D gene is named only where the DNA matches it firmly. Only part of the rows carry a size: once, few, many, or a class if the clone is expanded.

CDR3nt,CDR3aa,abundance,d_gene,j_gene,v_gene
TGTGCCAGCAGCTCCCGGACAGGGGCTAGCACAGATACGCAGTATTTT,CASSSRTGASTDTQYF,NA,TRBD1,TRBJ2-3,TRBV5-5
TGTGCCAGCAGCTTAGGGGCAGGGGCATCTAACTATGGCTACACCTTC,CASSLGAGASNYGYTF,NA,NA,TRBJ1-2,TRBV7-9
TGTGCCTGGAGTATCAGCGGGGGCACAGATACGCAGTATTTT,CAWSISGGTDTQYF,NA,TRBD2,TRBJ2-3,TRBV30
TGTGCCACCAGCAAAGGACCTGGGGCCCAGTACTTC,CATSKGPGAQYF,few,NA,TRBJ2-5,TRBV2
TGTGCCAGCAGCGTAGGCCCGCAGGGTAGTGAAAAACTGTTTTTT,CASSVGPQGSEKLFF,few,NA,TRBJ1-4,TRBV9
TGTGCCAGCAGCTTGGGACACAACCCCAAGCGCGCTGAAGCTTTCTTT,CASSLGHNPKRAEAFF,NA,NA,TRBJ1-1,TRBV5-4
TGCAGTGCTAGTCTGGGGGTTAAACAGCCCCAGCATTTT,CSASLGVKQPQHF,once,NA,TRBJ1-5,TRBV20-1
TGTGCCAGTAGTATAGGGGACAGGGACGGGGAGCTGTTTTTT,CASSIGDRDGELFF,NA,TRBD1,TRBJ2-2,TRBV19
TGCAGTGCTAGTACAGAAAACTATGGCTACACCTTC,CSASTENYGYTF,NA,NA,TRBJ1-2,TRBV20-1
TGTGCCAGCTCACCGACGGCCACGATAGCCAAAAACATTCAGTACTTC,CASSPTATIAKNIQYF,NA,NA,TRBJ2-4,TRBV18
TGTGCCAGCAGTGAAGCGGTTACGGGTCGGGCCAAAAACATTCAGTACTTC,CASSEAVTGRAKNIQYF,NA,NA,TRBJ2-4,TRBV6-1
TGTGCCAGCAGCTTAGCAATAGTAGACTATGGCTACACCTTC,CASSLAIVDYGYTF,NA,NA,TRBJ1-2,TRBV7-2
TGTGCCAGCAGCTTTGCGAGCACAGATACGCAGTATTTT,CASSFASTDTQYF,NA,NA,TRBJ2-3,TRBV7-2
TGTGCCTGGAGTGTGGGTCCATATCGCAATCAGCCCCAGCATTTT,CAWSVGPYRNQPQHF,NA,NA,TRBJ1-5,TRBV30
TGTGCCAGCAGCTTTTATTGGGGCTCTGGGGCCAACGTCCTGACTTTC,CASSFYWGSGANVLTF,NA,NA,TRBJ2-6,TRBV5-4
TGTGCCAGCACAGAGGGGACAGGGAGTTTTGGAGAGACCCAGTACTTC,CASTEGTGSFGETQYF,few,TRBD1,TRBJ2-5,TRBV5-8
TGTGCCAGCAGTGAAGGAACGACAGTTAGCAATCAGCCCCAGCATTTT,CASSEGTTVSNQPQHF,NA,NA,TRBJ1-5,TRBV6-1
TGTGCCAGCAGGTCGGACAGACTTACTTATTATGGCTACACCTTC,CASRSDRLTYYGYTF,NA,NA,TRBJ1-2,TRBV7-9
TGTGCCAGCAGCCAAGCAGGAACCCCCCAAGAGACCCAGTACTTC,CASSQAGTPQETQYF,NA,NA,TRBJ2-5,TRBV3-1/TRBV3-2
TGCGCCAGCAGCCATCTAGCGGGCGAGCAGTACTTC,CASSHLAGEQYF,NA,TRBD2,TRBJ2-7,TRBV4-1
TGTGCCAGTAGTCTCCACAGGGGTGGCGGCACTGAAGCTTTCTTT,CASSLHRGGGTEAFF,NA,TRBD1,TRBJ1-1,TRBV19
TGTGCCAGCAGCTTAGCGCAGGGAAATGAAAAACTGTTTTTT,CASSLAQGNEKLFF,once,NA,TRBJ1-4,TRBV7-9
TGTGCCAGCAGCTATACAGATACGCAGTATTTT,CASSYTDTQYF,once,NA,TRBJ2-3,TRBV7-9
TGTGCCAGCAGTTACCGACAGGTGGGGACCGGGGAGCTGTTTTTT,CASSYRQVGTGELFF,NA,NA,TRBJ2-2,TRBV6-6
TGCGCCAGCAGCCAAGGACAGGGGAGGGCTGGAAACACCATATATTTT,CASSQGQGRAGNTIYF,once,TRBD1,TRBJ1-3,TRBV4-1
TGTGCCAGCAGTTTACCCGGGGCCGGGGAGCTGTTTTTT,CASSLPGAGELFF,NA,NA,TRBJ2-2,TRBV28
TGTGCCACCAGTGATGTAAAACTGGACAGTCGGATCTCTGGAAACACCATATATTTT,CATSDVKLDSRISGNTIYF,once,NA,TRBJ1-3,TRBV24-1
TGTGCCAGCAGCCAAGTCCCCGGAGCTTATAATTCACCCCTCCACTTT,CASSQVPGAYNSPLHF,NA,NA,TRBJ1-6,TRBV3-1/TRBV3-2
TGCGCCAGCAGCCAGGGGTGGGGCTACACCTTC,CASSQGWGYTF,NA,NA,TRBJ1-2,TRBV4-1
TGTGCCAGCACCCCTGGGGGAATAAGCAATCAGCCCCAGCATTTT,CASTPGGISNQPQHF,NA,NA,TRBJ1-5,TRBV2
TGTGCCAGCAGTGAAGGGGCGGCCGTCCACTCCTACGAGCAGTACTTC,CASSEGAAVHSYEQYF,NA,NA,TRBJ2-7,TRBV6-1
TGCGCCAGCAGTGCCGGGACTTCCAGAAACACCATATATTTT,CASSAGTSRNTIYF,NA,NA,TRBJ1-3,TRBV10-2
TGTGCCAGCAGGGAGGACAGGGCGAATTCACCCCTCCACTTT,CASREDRANSPLHF,NA,TRBD1,TRBJ1-6,TRBV6-5
TGTGCCAGCAGCTTCATGACCGGGGAGCTGTTTTTT,CASSFMTGELFF,few,NA,TRBJ2-2,TRBV7-9
TGTGCCAGCAGTTTACCATCTGGGGCCAACGTCCTGACTTTC,CASSLPSGANVLTF,NA,NA,TRBJ2-6,TRBV28
TGTGCCAGCTCACAAAGGACTAGCGGGAGGGGTGAGCAGTTCTTC,CASSQRTSGRGEQFF,few,TRBD2,TRBJ2-1,TRBV18
TGTGCCAGTAGTATTACAGGGGATATTGAAGCTTTCTTT,CASSITGDIEAFF,NA,TRBD1,TRBJ1-1,TRBV19
TGTGCCAGCAGCCACCTTGAGAAGGGCACTGAAGCTTTCTTT,CASSHLEKGTEAFF,NA,NA,TRBJ1-1,TRBV7-9
TGTGCCACCAGTTCCCCGCGAAATAGCGGGGGCACAGATACGCAGTATTTT,CATSSPRNSGGTDTQYF,NA,TRBD2,TRBJ2-3,TRBV24-1
TGTGCCAGCACCGGAGGGGGGCGCTCTGGAAACACCATATATTTT,CASTGGGRSGNTIYF,NA,NA,TRBJ1-3,TRBV11-2
TGTGCCAGCAGCAGCTCACAGGGAATCGGCTACGAGCAGTACTTC,CASSSSQGIGYEQYF,NA,NA,TRBJ2-7,TRBV9
TGTGCCAGCAGTCGGAGGGAGGGGAACATTCAGTACTTC,CASSRREGNIQYF,NA,TRBD2,TRBJ2-4,TRBV6-2/TRBV6-3
TGTGCCAGCACCGTTAGGGCTCCCGGTGGACCCCTCCACTTT,CASTVRAPGGPLHF,NA,NA,TRBJ1-6,TRBV27
TGTGCCAGCAGCCTTAAGACAGGGAGCTCCTACGAGCAGTACTTC,CASSLKTGSSYEQYF,NA,TRBD1,TRBJ2-7,TRBV9
TGCGCCAGCAGTTATGGGGCTAGCGGGGATGGAGAGACCCAGTACTTC,CASSYGASGDGETQYF,NA,TRBD2,TRBJ2-5,TRBV5-1
TGCGCCAGCAGCTTGGATGCAACTAATGAAAAACTGTTTTTT,CASSLDATNEKLFF,NA,NA,TRBJ1-4,TRBV5-1
TGTGCCACTAGCGGGGGATTATACGAGCAGTACTTC,CATSGGLYEQYF,once,TRBD2,TRBJ2-7,TRBV19
TGTGCCAGCAGGTCTACAGGGAAAGGTAGTAAGGAGACCCAGTACTTC,CASRSTGKGSKETQYF,once,NA,TRBJ2-5,TRBV28
TGCGCCAACACCGCCCGGGACGACTGGACTAATGAAAAACTGTTTTTT,CANTARDDWTNEKLFF,NA,NA,TRBJ1-4,TRBV5-1
TGTGCCAGCAGCCAAGATCTAGGATTAAGTACGCCTAATGAGCAGTTCTTC,CASSQDLGLSTPNEQFF,NA,NA,TRBJ2-1,TRBV3-1/TRBV3-2
TGTGCCAGCAGCCCGACTAGCGGGGGATACAATGAGCAGTTCTTC,CASSPTSGGYNEQFF,NA,TRBD2,TRBJ2-1,TRBV7-8